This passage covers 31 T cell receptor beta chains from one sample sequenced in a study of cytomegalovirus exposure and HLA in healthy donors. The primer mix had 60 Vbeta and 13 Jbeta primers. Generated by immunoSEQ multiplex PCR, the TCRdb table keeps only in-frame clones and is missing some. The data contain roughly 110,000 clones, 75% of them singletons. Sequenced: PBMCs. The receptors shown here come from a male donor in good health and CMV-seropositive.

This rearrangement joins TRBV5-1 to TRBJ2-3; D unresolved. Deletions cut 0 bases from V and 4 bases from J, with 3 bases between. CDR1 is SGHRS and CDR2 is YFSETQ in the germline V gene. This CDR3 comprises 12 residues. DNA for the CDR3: TGCGCCAGCAGCTTGGCGGCAGATACGCAGTATTTT. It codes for CASSLAADTQYF.

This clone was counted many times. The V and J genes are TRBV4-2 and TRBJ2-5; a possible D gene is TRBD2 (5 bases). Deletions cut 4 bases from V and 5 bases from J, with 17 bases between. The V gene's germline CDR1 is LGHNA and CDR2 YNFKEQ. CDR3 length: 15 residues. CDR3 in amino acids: CASSLTLGAEETQYF. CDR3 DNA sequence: TGTGCCAGCAGCCTAACCCTAGGAGCGGAGGAGACCCAGTACTTC.

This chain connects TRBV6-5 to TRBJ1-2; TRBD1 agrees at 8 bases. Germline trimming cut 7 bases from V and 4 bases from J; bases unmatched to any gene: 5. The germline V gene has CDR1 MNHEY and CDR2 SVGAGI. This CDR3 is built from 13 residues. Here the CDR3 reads CASTKDRVYGYTF. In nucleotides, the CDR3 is TGTGCCAGCACTAAGGACAGGGTCTATGGCTACACCTTC.

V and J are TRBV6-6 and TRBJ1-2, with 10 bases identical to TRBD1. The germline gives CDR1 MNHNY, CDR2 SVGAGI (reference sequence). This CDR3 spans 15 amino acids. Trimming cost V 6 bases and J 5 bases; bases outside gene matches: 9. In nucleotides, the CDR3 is TGTGCCAGCAGGCCCAACGACAGGGGGCATTATGGCTACACCTTC. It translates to CASRPNDRGHYGYTF.

The DNA for the CDR3 is TGCAGTGCTAGAGATTACGGGGGCTACACCTTC. Translated: CSARDYGGYTF. The chain combines TRBV20-1 with TRBJ1-2, with unresolved D. Germline assignment: CDR1 DFQATT and CDR2 SNEGSKA (reference sequence). Trimming removed 0 bases at V and 8 bases at J, with 7 bases between. CDR3 size: 11 residues.

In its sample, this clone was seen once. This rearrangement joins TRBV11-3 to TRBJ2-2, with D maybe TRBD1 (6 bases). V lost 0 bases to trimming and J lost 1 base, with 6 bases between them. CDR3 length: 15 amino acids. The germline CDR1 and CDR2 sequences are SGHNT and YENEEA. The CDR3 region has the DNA TGTGCCAGCAGCTTAGAGACAGGGAACACCGGGGAGCTGTTTTTT. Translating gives CASSLETGNTGELFF.

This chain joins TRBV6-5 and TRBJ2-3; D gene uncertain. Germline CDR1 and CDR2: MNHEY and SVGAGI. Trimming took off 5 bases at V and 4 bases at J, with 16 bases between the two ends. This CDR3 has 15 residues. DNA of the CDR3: TGTGCCAGCAGTCAAATTCGGGTAGGCGCAGATACGCAGTATTTT. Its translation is CASSQIRVGADTQYF.

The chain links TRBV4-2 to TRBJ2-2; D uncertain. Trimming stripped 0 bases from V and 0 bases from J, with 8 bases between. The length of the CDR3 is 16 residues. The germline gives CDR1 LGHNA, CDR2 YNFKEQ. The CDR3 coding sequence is TGTGCCAGCAGCCAAGAGGCGGCCTCGAACACCGGGGAGCTGTTTTTT. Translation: CASSQEAASNTGELFF.

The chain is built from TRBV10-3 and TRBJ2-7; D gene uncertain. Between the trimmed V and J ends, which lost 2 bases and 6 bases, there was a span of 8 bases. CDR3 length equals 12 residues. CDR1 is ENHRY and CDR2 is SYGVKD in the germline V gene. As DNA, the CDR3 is TGTGCCATCAGTGAGGCCGCCGGCGAGCAGTACTTC. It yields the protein CAISEAAGEQYF.

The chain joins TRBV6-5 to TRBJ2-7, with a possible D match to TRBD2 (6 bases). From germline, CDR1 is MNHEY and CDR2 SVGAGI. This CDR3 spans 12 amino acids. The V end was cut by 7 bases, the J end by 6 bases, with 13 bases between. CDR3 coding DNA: TGTGCCAGCACCTTGGAGGGGATCGAGCAGTACTTC. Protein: CASTLEGIEQYF.

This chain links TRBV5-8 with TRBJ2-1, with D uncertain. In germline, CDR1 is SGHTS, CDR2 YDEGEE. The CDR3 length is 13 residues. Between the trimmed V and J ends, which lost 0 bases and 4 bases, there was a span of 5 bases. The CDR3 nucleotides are TGTGCCAGCAGCTTGGCCACTTACAATGAGCAGTTCTTC. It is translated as CASSLATYNEQFF.

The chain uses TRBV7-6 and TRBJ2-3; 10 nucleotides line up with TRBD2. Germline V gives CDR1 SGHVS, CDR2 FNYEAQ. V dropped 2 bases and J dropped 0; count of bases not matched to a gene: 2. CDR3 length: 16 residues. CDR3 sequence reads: CASSLTSGMSTDTQYF. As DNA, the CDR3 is TGTGCCAGCAGCTTAACTAGCGGGATGAGCACAGATACGCAGTATTTT. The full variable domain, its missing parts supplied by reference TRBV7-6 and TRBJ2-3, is GAGVSQSPRYKVTKRGQDVALRCDPISGHVSLYWYRQALGQGPEFLTYFNYEAQQDKSGLPNDRFSAERPEGSISTLTIQRTEQRDSAMYRCASSLTSGMSTDTQYFGPGTRLTVL.

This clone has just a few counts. Written as DNA, the CDR3 is TGTGCCAGTAGTCCGACAGGGTTTCTTGGTAATGAAAAACTGTTTTTT. Translation gives CASSPTGFLGNEKLFF. The V gene is TRBV19, the J gene TRBJ1-4; TRBD1 matches at 7 bases. J lost 4 bases, V lost 5 bases, and 10 bases had no gene match. Germline lookup yields CDR1 LNHDA and CDR2 SQIVND (reference sequence). The CDR3 is 16 residues long.

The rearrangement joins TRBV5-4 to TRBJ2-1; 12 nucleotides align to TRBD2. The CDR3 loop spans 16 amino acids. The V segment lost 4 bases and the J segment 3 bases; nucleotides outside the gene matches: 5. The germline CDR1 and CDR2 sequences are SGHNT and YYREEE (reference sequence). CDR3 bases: TGTGCCAGCAGCCTCGGACTAGCGGGGCTCTACAATGAGCAGTTCTTC. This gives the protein CASSLGLAGLYNEQFF.

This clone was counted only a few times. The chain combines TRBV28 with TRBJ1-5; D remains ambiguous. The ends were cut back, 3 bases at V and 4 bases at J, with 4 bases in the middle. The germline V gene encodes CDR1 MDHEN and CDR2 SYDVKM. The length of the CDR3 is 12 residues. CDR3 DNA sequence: TGTGCCAGCAGTTTTACTAATCAGCCCCAGCATTTT. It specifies CASSFTNQPQHF.

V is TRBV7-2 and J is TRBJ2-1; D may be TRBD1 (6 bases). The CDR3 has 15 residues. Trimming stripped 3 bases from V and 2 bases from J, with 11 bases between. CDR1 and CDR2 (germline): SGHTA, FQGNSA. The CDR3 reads CASSLGQGTYNEQFF. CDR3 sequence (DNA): TGTGCCAGCAGCTTGGGGCAGGGGACCTACAATGAGCAGTTCTTC.

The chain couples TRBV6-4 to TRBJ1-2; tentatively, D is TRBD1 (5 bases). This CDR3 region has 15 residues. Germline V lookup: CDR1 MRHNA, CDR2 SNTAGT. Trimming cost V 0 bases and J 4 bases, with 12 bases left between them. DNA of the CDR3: TGTGCCAGCAGTGACTCGTGGGGCTCTTCCTATGGCTACACCTTC. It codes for CASSDSWGSSYGYTF.

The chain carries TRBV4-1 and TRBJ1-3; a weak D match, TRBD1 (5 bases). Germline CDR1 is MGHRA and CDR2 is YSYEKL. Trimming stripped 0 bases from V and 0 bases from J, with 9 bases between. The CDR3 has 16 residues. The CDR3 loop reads CASSQDGAFSGNTIYF. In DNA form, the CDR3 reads TGCGCCAGCAGCCAAGATGGGGCCTTCTCTGGAAACACCATATATTTT.

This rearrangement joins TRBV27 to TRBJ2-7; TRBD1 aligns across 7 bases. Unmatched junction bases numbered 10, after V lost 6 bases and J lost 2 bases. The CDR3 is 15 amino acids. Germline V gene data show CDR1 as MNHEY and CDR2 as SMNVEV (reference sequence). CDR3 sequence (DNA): TGTGCCAGCAGCAACGACAGGGCCCCTACCTACGAGCAGTACTTC. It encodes CASSNDRAPTYEQYF.

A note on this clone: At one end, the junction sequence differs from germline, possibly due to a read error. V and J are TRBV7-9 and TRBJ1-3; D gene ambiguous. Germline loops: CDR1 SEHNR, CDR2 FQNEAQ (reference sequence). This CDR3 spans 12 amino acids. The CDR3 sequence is CSSSTTRNTIYF. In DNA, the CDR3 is TGTTCCAGCAGCACAACCAGAAACACCATATATTTT.

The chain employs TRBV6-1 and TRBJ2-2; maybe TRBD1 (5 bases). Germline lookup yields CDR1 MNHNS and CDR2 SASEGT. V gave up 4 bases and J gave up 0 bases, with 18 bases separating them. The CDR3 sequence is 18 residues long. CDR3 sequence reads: CASSVYPTGHSNTGELFF. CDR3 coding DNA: TGTGCCAGCAGTGTGTACCCCACAGGCCATTCGAACACCGGGGAGCTGTTTTTT.

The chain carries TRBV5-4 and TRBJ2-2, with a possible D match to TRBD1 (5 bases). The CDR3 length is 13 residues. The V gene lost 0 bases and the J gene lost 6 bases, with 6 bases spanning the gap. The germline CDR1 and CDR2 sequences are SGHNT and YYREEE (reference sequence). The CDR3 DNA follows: TGTGCCAGCAGCTTGGCCAGGGCCGGGGAGCTGTTTTTT. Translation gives CASSLARAGELFF. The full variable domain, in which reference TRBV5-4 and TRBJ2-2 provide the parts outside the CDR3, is ETGVTQSPTHLIKTRGQQVTLRCSSQSGHNTVSWYQQALGQGPQFIFQYYREEENGRGNFPPRFSGLQFPNYSSELNVNALELDDSALYLCASSLARAGELFFGEGSRLTVL.

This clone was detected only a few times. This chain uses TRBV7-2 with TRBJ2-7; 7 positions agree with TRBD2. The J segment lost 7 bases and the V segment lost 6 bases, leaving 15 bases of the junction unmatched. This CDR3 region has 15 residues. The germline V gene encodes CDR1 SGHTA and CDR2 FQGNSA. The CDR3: CASSNRGGSLKEQYF. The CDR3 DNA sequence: TGTGCCAGCAGTAACCGGGGCGGGAGTTTAAAAGAGCAGTACTTC.

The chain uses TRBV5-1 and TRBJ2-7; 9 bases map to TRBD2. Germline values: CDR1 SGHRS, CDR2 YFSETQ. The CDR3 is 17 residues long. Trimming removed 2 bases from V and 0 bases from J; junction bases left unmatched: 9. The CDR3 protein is CASSLSSAGGSSYEQYF. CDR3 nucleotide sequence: TGCGCCAGCAGCTTAAGCTCTGCGGGGGGGAGCTCCTACGAGCAGTACTTC. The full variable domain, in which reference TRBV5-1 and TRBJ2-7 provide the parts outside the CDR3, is KAGVTQTPRYLIKTRGQQVTLSCSPISGHRSVSWYQQTPGQGLQFLFEYFSETQRNKGNFPGRFSGRQFSNSRSEMNVSTLELGDSALYLCASSLSSAGGSSYEQYFGPGTRLTVT.

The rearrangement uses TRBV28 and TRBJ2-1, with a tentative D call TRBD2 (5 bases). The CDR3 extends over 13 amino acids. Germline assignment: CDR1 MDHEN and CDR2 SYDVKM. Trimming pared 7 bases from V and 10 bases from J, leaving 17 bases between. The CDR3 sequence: CASKAEGPREQFF. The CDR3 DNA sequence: TGTGCCAGCAAAGCGGAAGGCCCGCGGGAGCAGTTCTTC.

CDR3 DNA sequence: TGTGCCAGCAGCTTAGTCGGCGGGGGTTACGAGCAGTACTTC. Translating gives CASSLVGGGYEQYF. The rearrangement uses TRBV7-8 and TRBJ2-7; 7 bases match TRBD2. Germline V gene data show CDR1 as SGHVS and CDR2 as FQNEAQ. The CDR3 covers 14 residues. Trimming removed 1 base from V and 4 bases from J; junction bases left unmatched: 4.

The CDR3 nucleotides are TGTGCCAGCAGCCAAACCCGGACTAGCCGGGAGACCCAGTACTTC. Amino acid sequence: CASSQTRTSRETQYF. The chain joins TRBV4-2 to TRBJ2-5, with 8 bases that match TRBD2. Germline-derived CDR1 and CDR2 are LGHNA and YNFKEQ. V lost 2 bases to trimming and J lost 5 bases; unmatched junction nucleotides: 7. The CDR3 extends over 15 amino acids.

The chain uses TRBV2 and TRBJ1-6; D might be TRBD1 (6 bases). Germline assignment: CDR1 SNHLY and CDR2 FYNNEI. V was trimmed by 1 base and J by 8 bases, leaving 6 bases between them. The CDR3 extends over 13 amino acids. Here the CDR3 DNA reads TGTGCCAGCAGTGAAGACAGGGATTCACCCCTCCACTTT. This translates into CASSEDRDSPLHF. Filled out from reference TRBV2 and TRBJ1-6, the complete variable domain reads EPEVTQTPSHQVTQMGQEVILRCVPISNHLYFYWYRQILGQKVEFLVSFYNNEISEKSEIFDDQFSVERPDGSNFTLKIRSTKLEDSAMYFCASSEDRDSPLHFGNGTRLTVT.

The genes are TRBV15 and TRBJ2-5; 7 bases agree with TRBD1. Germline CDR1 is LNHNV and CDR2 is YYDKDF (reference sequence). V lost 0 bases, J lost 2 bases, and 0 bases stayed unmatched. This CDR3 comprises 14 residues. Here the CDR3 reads CATSRDRGQETQYF. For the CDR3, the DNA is TGTGCCACCAGCAGAGACAGGGGGCAAGAGACCCAGTACTTC.

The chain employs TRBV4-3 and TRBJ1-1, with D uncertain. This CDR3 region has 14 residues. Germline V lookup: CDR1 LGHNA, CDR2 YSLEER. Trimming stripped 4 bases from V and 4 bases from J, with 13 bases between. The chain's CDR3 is CASSRNGGITEAFF. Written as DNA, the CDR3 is TGCGCCAGCAGCCGAAACGGAGGGATCACTGAAGCTTTCTTT.

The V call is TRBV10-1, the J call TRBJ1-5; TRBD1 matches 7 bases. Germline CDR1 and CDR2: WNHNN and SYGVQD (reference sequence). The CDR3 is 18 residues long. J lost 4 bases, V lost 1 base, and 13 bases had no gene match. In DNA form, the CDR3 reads TGCGCCAGCAGTGAGTTAGTATGGATGAAGGGGGCGAATCAGCCCCAGCATTTT. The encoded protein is CASSELVWMKGANQPQHF.